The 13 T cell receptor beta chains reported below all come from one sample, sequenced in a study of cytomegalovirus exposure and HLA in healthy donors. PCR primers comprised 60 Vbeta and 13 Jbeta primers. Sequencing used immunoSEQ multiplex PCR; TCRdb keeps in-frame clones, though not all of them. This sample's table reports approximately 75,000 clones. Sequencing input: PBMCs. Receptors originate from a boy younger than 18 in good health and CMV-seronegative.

The DNA for the CDR3 is TGTGCCACAAAACAGGGGGCGAACACTGAAGCTTTCTTT. It encodes CATKQGANTEAFF. The chain carries TRBV2 and TRBJ1-1; 9 nucleotides line up with TRBD1. J gave up 1 base and V 10 bases, and 4 bases lay outside the gene matches. The germline CDR1 and CDR2 sequences are SNHLY and FYNNEI. This CDR3 comprises 13 residues.

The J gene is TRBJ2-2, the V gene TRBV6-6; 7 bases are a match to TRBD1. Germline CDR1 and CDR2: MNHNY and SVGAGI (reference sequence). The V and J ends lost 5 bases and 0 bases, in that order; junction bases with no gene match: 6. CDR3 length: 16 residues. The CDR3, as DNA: TGTGCCAGCAGTAAGGGACAGCCATCGAACACCGGGGAGCTGTTTTTT. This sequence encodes CASSKGQPSNTGELFF.

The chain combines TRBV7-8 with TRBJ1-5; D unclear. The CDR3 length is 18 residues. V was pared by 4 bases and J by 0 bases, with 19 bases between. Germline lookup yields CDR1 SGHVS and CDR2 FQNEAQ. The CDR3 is CASSSLLSSGYSNQPQHF. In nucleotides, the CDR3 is TGTGCCAGCAGCTCTCTATTATCCTCCGGGTATAGCAATCAGCCCCAGCATTTT.

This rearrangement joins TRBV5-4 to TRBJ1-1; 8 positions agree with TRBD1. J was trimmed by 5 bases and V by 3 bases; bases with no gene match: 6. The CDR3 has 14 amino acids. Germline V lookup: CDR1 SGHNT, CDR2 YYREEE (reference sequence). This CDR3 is CASSWTTGGTEAFF. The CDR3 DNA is TGTGCCAGCAGCTGGACCACAGGGGGGACTGAAGCTTTCTTT.

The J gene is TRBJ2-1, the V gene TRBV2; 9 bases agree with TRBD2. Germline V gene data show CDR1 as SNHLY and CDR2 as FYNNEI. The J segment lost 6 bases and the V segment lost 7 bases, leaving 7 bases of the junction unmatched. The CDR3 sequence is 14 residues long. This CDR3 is CASTVSRGGNEQFF. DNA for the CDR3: TGTGCCAGCACGGTATCGCGGGGGGGCAATGAGCAGTTCTTC.

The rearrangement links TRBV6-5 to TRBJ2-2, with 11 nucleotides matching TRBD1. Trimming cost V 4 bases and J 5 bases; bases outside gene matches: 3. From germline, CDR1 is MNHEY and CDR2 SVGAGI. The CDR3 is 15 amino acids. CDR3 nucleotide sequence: TGTGCCAGCAGTTGGGACAGGGGGAGGACCGGGGAGCTGTTTTTT. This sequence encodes CASSWDRGRTGELFF.

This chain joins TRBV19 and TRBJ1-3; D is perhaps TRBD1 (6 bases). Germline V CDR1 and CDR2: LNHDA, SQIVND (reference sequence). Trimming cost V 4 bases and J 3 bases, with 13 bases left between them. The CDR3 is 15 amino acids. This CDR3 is CASSTTGIGGNTIYF. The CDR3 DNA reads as TGTGCCAGTAGTACAACAGGGATCGGTGGAAACACCATATATTTT. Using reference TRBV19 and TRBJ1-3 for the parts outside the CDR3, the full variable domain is DGGITQSPKYLFRKEGQNVTLSCEQNLNHDAMYWYRQDPGQGLRLIYYSQIVNDFQKGDIAEGYSVSREKKESFPLTVTSAQKNPTAFYLCASSTTGIGGNTIYFGEGSWLTVV.

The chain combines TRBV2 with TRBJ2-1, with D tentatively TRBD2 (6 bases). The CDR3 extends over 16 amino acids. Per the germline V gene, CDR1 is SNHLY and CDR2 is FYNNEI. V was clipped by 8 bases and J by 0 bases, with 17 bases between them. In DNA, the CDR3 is TGTGCCAGCGTGACGTCCGGGACTCGCTCCTACAATGAGCAGTTCTTC. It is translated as CASVTSGTRSYNEQFF.

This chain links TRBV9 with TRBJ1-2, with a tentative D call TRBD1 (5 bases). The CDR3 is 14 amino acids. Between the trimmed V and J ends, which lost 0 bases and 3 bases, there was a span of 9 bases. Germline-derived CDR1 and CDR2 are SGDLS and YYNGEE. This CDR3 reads CASSVEPGHYGYTF. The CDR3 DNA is TGTGCCAGCAGCGTAGAACCAGGGCACTATGGCTACACCTTC.

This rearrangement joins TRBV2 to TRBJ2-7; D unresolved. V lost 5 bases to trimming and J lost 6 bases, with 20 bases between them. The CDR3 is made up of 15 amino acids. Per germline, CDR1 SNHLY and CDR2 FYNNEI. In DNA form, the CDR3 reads TGTGCCAGCAGTAAACGCGGAGCCACCGCCTCCGAGCAGTACTTC. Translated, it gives CASSKRGATASEQYF.

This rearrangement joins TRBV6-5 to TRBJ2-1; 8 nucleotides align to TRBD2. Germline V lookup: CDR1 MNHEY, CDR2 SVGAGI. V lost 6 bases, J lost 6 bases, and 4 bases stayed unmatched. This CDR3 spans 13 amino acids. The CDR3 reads CASSPGLANEQFF. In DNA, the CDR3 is TGTGCCAGCAGCCCTGGACTAGCCAATGAGCAGTTCTTC.

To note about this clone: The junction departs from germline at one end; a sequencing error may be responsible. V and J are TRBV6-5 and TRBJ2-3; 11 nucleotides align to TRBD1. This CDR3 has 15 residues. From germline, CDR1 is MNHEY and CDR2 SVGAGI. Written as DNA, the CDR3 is TGTGCCAGCAGCCGCGGACAGGGGGCAACAGATAAGCAGTATTTT. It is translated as CASSRGQGATDKQYF.

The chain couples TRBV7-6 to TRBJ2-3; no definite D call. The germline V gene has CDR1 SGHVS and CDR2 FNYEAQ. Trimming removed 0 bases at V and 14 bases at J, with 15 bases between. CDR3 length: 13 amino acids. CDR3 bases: TGTGCCAGCAGCTTAGCTTTTGAGACGGCTAGGTATTTT. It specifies CASSLAFETARYF.